These T cell receptor beta chains were read from a single sample in a study of OX40 agonist ivuxolimab in advanced cancers. Only in-frame clones appear in the TCRdb table, and some are missing; sequencing was by immunoSEQ multiplex PCR. The profile covers around 110,000 clones, with 90% to 95% appearing a single time and 0.15% to 0.17% taken by the ten largest. Sample: CD4+ or CD8+ T cells sorted from blood, taken in a trial of the OX40 agonist ivuxolimab. These receptors all come from an adult with an advanced solid tumor such as melanoma, head and neck, liver or kidney cancer. Each CDR3 is given with its conserved first and last residue. Fields, in order: CDR3 protein, CDR3 DNA, clone size, J gene, V gene, D gene. A D gene is named only where the DNA matches it firmly. The size of a clone is reported for some rows only, either as once, few or many, or as a class for expanded clones.

CASSLKPVSGMGETQYF	TGTGCCAGCAGCTTAAAGCCTGTTAGCGGGATGGGGGAGACCCAGTACTTC	-	TRBJ2-5	TRBV7-2	TRBD2
CASSLGTGSNQPQHF	TGTGCCAGCAGCTTAGGGACTGGTAGCAATCAGCCCCAGCATTTT	once	TRBJ1-5	TRBV7-9	-
CASSFVQTVYGYTF	TGTGCCAGCAGTTTTGTACAGACAGTCTATGGCTACACCTTC	-	TRBJ1-2	TRBV28	-
CASSYPGTDSYTEAFF	TGTGCCAGCAGCTATCCCGGGACAGATTCGTACACTGAAGCTTTCTTT	-	TRBJ1-1	TRBV5-4	TRBD1
CASSSTSGGIHEQFF	TGTGCCAGCAGCTCCACTAGCGGGGGGATCCATGAGCAGTTCTTC	-	TRBJ2-1	TRBV7-9	TRBD2
CASSLQPTGDTQYF	TGTGCCAGCAGCTTGCAACCTACGGGGGATACGCAGTATTTT	-	TRBJ2-3	TRBV5-5	-
CASRNFKNIQYF	TGTGCCAGCAGGAACTTTAAAAACATTCAGTACTTC	-	TRBJ2-4	TRBV6-5	-
CASSLALRGASTDTQYF	TGTGCCAGCTCCCTAGCTCTTCGGGGGGCCAGCACAGATACGCAGTATTTT	-	TRBJ2-3	TRBV27	-
CASSILTGSRNEQFF	TGCGCCAGCAGCATCCTCACCGGGTCCCGGAATGAGCAGTTCTTC	once	TRBJ2-1	TRBV5-1	-
CASSLVGGGKAFF	TGTGCCAGCAGTTTAGTGGGGGGGGGTAAAGCTTTCTTT	-	TRBJ1-1	TRBV6-5	-
CASSLPRQGNSPLHF	TGTGCCAGCAGTCTCCCAAGACAGGGTAATTCACCCCTCCACTTT	-	TRBJ1-6	TRBV27	TRBD1
CASRVDRAGELFF	TGTGCCAGCAGAGTCGACAGGGCCGGGGAGCTGTTTTTT	-	TRBJ2-2	TRBV2	TRBD1
CASTPGGGAGEQYF	TGCGCCAGCACTCCCGGTGGCGGGGCGGGCGAGCAGTACTTC	once	TRBJ2-7	TRBV10-1	-
CASSNDRTRHTEAFF	TGTGCCAGCAGCAACGACAGGACACGCCATACTGAAGCTTTCTTT	-	TRBJ1-1	TRBV5-6	-
CASSSGTGRSTEAFF	TGTGCCAGCAGTTCAGGGACAGGGCGTTCCACTGAAGCTTTCTTT	-	TRBJ1-1	TRBV7-3	TRBD1
CASRYSGLNTEAFF	TGTGCCAGCAGGTACAGCGGGTTGAACACTGAAGCTTTCTTT	once	TRBJ1-1	TRBV6-5	-
CASSQSGSSTDTQYF	TGTGCCAGCAGCCAGTCCGGGTCAAGCACAGATACGCAGTATTTT	-	TRBJ2-3	TRBV6-6	-
CASRGQGEVYNSPLHF	TGTGCCAGCAGGGGACAGGGAGAGGTTTATAATTCACCCCTCCACTTT	-	TRBJ1-6	TRBV11-2	TRBD1
CASSLDPSTGLETQYF	TGTGCCAGCAGCTTAGATCCCTCGACAGGGCTCGAGACCCAGTACTTC	-	TRBJ2-5	TRBV11-3	TRBD1
CASSQDWGLLNSPLHF	TGCGCCAGCAGCCAAGATTGGGGACTACTTAATTCACCCCTCCACTTT	-	TRBJ1-6	TRBV4-1	-
CASSGGQGISPLHF	TGTGCCAGCAGTGGGGGACAGGGCATTTCACCCCTCCACTTT	-	TRBJ1-6	TRBV6-1	TRBD1
CASSSISGSSYNEQFF	TGTGCCAGCAGCTCAATTTCCGGGAGCTCCTACAATGAGCAGTTCTTC	once	TRBJ2-1	TRBV5-4	-
CASSLRTGPGANVLTF	TGTGCCAGCAGCTTACGGACAGGGCCTGGGGCCAACGTCCTGACTTTC	-	TRBJ2-6	TRBV13	TRBD1
CASSLGTPEQFF	TGTGCCAGCAGCCTAGGGACCCCGGAGCAGTTCTTC	few	TRBJ2-1	TRBV7-2	-
CASSVEQGGTEAFF	TGTGCCAGCAGCGTAGAGCAGGGAGGGACTGAAGCTTTCTTT	-	TRBJ1-1	TRBV9	-
CASTFSGRHYNSPLHF	TGTGCCAGCACCTTTTCAGGGAGACATTATAATTCACCCCTCCACTTT	few	TRBJ1-6	TRBV5-8	-
CASFESLARRIVGGNTEAFF	TGTGCCAGCTTCGAGTCCCTAGCCCGAAGGATTGTCGGGGGAAACACTGAAGCTTTCTTT	-	TRBJ1-1	TRBV2	-
CASREMDRLVSGNTIYF	TGTGCCAGTAGGGAAATGGACAGACTCGTCTCTGGAAACACCATATATTTT	once	TRBJ1-3	TRBV19	-
CASSLGGQLQETQYF	TGTGCCAGCAGCTTAGGGGGACAGCTCCAAGAGACCCAGTACTTC	-	TRBJ2-5	TRBV7-7	TRBD1
CASSLIRQATYEQYF	TGTGCCAGCAGTTTGATTCGACAGGCGACTTACGAGCAGTACTTC	-	TRBJ2-7	TRBV11-2	-
CASSLPGVTYEQYF	TGTGCCAGCAGCTTACCCGGGGTTACCTACGAGCAGTACTTC	-	TRBJ2-7	TRBV5-6	-
CASSPFGMRGAETQYF	TGTGCCAGCTCACCTTTTGGGATGAGGGGAGCAGAGACCCAGTACTTC	-	TRBJ2-5	TRBV18	-
CASSPQGGYSYEQYF	TGTGCCAGCAGCCCTCAGGGGGGATACTCCTACGAGCAGTACTTC	-	TRBJ2-7	TRBV5-8	-
CASKRQNYGYTF	TGTGCCAGCAAAAGGCAGAACTATGGCTACACCTTC	-	TRBJ1-2	TRBV6-5	-
CASSPPSNSMNTEAFF	TGTGCCAGCTCACCACCAAGTAACAGTATGAACACTGAAGCTTTCTTT	-	TRBJ1-1	TRBV18	-
CASSPSGMNTEAFF	TGTGCCAGCTCACCGTCAGGGATGAACACTGAAGCTTTCTTT	-	TRBJ1-1	TRBV18	-
CASSQSPSGGHPGRGTDTQYF	TGCGCCAGCAGTCAATCTCCGAGCGGGGGACACCCAGGGAGGGGGACAGATACGCAGTATTTT	-	TRBJ2-3	TRBV23-1	TRBD2
CATSSATGGTEAFF	TGTGCCACCAGCAGCGCCACAGGGGGCACTGAAGCTTTCTTT	-	TRBJ1-1	TRBV15	TRBD1
CASSPRDRGQETQYF	TGTGCCAGCAGTCCCCGGGACAGGGGGCAAGAGACCCAGTACTTC	-	TRBJ2-5	TRBV6-1	TRBD1
CASSIRTVESDEQFF	TGTGCCAGTAGTATCCGGACTGTGGAGTCGGATGAGCAGTTCTTC	-	TRBJ2-1	TRBV19	-
CASSGTSGAINEKLFF	TGTGCCAGCAGCGGGACCTCAGGAGCGATTAATGAAAAACTGTTTTTT	-	TRBJ1-4	TRBV11-2	-
CASSSIWTSGSKMSEQYF	TGTGCCAGCTCATCCATTTGGACTAGCGGGAGTAAGATGAGCGAGCAGTACTTC	-	TRBJ2-7	TRBV18	TRBD2
CASSLGAGGATETQYF	TGCGCCAGCAGCCTGGGGGCGGGGGGAGCAACGGAGACCCAGTACTTC	-	TRBJ2-5	TRBV5-1	TRBD2
CASKGGQTTYEQYF	TGTGCCAGCAAGGGGGGACAGACTACCTACGAGCAGTACTTC	-	TRBJ2-7	TRBV2	-
CASSPTGNYGYTF	TGCGCCAGCAGCCCGACAGGAAACTATGGCTACACCTTC	-	TRBJ1-2	TRBV4-3	-
CASSTSGLAEETQYF	TGTGCCAGCAGCACCTCGGGACTAGCCGAAGAGACCCAGTACTTC	once	TRBJ2-5	TRBV7-2	TRBD2
CASSLDPRGDSPLHF	TGTGCCAGCAGCTTAGACCCTCGGGGGGACTCACCCCTCCACTTT	once	TRBJ1-6	TRBV7-3	-
CASTRDRIMNTEAFF	TGTGCCAGCACACGGGACAGAATTATGAACACTGAAGCTTTCTTT	-	TRBJ1-1	TRBV2	TRBD1
CAISEAGIGSTTDTQYF	TGTGCCATCAGTGAAGCAGGGATAGGGTCTACCACAGATACGCAGTATTTT	-	TRBJ2-3	TRBV10-3	-
CASSRWDPSYNEQFF	TGTGCCAGCAGCAGATGGGACCCGTCCTACAATGAGCAGTTCTTC	few	TRBJ2-1	TRBV5-5	-
CASSQIYEQYF	TGTGCCAGCAGCCAGATATACGAGCAGTACTTC	few	TRBJ2-7	TRBV7-2	-